The next 14 T cell receptor beta chains were all read from a single sample in a study of beta chain features in type 1 diabetes. Points from the study as a whole: TCRB CDR3s were moderately but significantly shorter in Type 1 diabetes patients in all four CD4+ subsets.

No antigen has been assigned to these receptors. Expressed TCRB transcripts were sequenced because the isolated RNA had all been reverse transcribed beforehand. Repertoires were generated with immunoSEQ multiplex PCR, while TCRdb's copy carries only in-frame clones and drops some. The sample lists roughly 280,000 clones, roughly a quarter seen once, with about 0.012% in the top ten. Sequencing input: naive CD4+ T cells from blood. These receptors came from a woman under 40 with type 1 diabetes.

This clone showed up just a few times. V and J are TRBV29-1 and TRBJ2-7; TRBD1 is a possible D gene (6 bases). V lost 4 bases to trimming and J lost 5 bases, with 12 bases between them. This CDR3 contains 12 residues. Germline V gene lookup returns CDR1 SQVTM and CDR2 ANQGSEA. CDR3 DNA sequence: TGCAGCGTTGTTCCAGGGGTGGACGAGCAGTACTTC. Residues: CSVVPGVDEQYF.

The chain couples TRBV18 to TRBJ2-1; the match to TRBD1 covers 7 bases. The CDR3 has 16 residues. The junction had 9 bases not matched to a gene; V was cut back by 0 bases and J by 7 bases. Germline loops: CDR1 KGHSH, CDR2 LQKENI. The CDR3 DNA reads as TGTGCCAGCTCACCACCGTCGGGTAGCAGGGGGAATGAGCAGTTCTTC. Translation gives CASSPPSGSRGNEQFF.

V usage is TRBV5-1 and J usage is TRBJ2-7; 10 bases agree with TRBD2. Germline CDR1 SGHRS, CDR2 YFSETQ. The length of the CDR3 is 15 residues. V lost 4 bases and J lost 6; bases outside the gene matches: 10. In DNA, the CDR3 is TGCGCCAGCAGCCAACCTAGCGGGAGTGGGGGCGAGCAGTACTTC. Protein sequence: CASSQPSGSGGEQYF.

This rearrangement joins TRBV10-3 to TRBJ2-1; 10 bases align to TRBD2. V shed 10 bases, J shed 6 bases, and the junction held 12 bases outside the gene matches. CDR3 length: 15 amino acids. The germline CDR1 and CDR2 sequences are ENHRY and SYGVKD. This CDR3 is CASTFGTSVGNEQFF. The CDR3 coding sequence is TGTGCCAGCACGTTCGGGACTAGCGTGGGCAATGAGCAGTTCTTC.

This clone has just a few counts. This chain uses TRBV5-1 with TRBJ2-1; TRBD2 might be the D (6 bases). The CDR3 runs to 16 residues. Trimming pared 0 bases from V and 7 bases from J, leaving 17 bases between. CDR1 is SGHRS and CDR2 is YFSETQ in the germline V gene. The CDR3 DNA reads as TGCGCCAGCAGCTTGGGGACGGCTAGCGCGATTAATGAGCAGTTCTTC. This encodes CASSLGTASAINEQFF.

This clone was recorded a few times. This rearrangement joins TRBV4-1 to TRBJ2-5; D unclear. The CDR3 totals 13 residues. V was shortened by 6 bases and J by 7 bases, with 15 bases between the two germline ends. From germline, CDR1 is MGHRA and CDR2 YSYEKL. CDR3: CASRVEPSGTQYF. In nucleotides, the CDR3 is TGCGCCAGCAGGGTGGAGCCCTCGGGGACCCAGTACTTC.

The V gene is TRBV10-3, the J gene TRBJ2-5, with D unclear. The CDR3 covers 13 residues. Germline assignment: CDR1 ENHRY and CDR2 SYGVKD. V lost 4 bases and J lost 4, with 10 bases in between. CDR3 loop: CAISVGPRETQYF. In DNA form, the CDR3 reads TGTGCCATCAGTGTGGGCCCGCGAGAGACCCAGTACTTC.

There are a few counts of this clone. The chain combines TRBV5-4 with TRBJ2-1, with 11 bases aligning to TRBD1. The CDR3 totals 15 residues. CDR1 and CDR2 from the germline V gene are SGHNT and YYREEE (reference sequence). Germline trimming cut 4 bases from V and 4 bases from J; bases unmatched to any gene: 4. CDR3 residues: CASSLGQGGYNEQFF. For the CDR3, the DNA is TGTGCCAGCAGCCTGGGACAGGGGGGATACAATGAGCAGTTCTTC.

The chain recombines TRBV10-2 with TRBJ2-1; D not certain. V was pared by 10 bases and J by 8 bases, with 12 bases between. Germline CDR1 is WSHSY and CDR2 is SAAADI. The length of the CDR3 is 11 residues. CDR3 region: CATQFEYEQFF. CDR3 DNA: TGCGCCACCCAATTTGAGTATGAGCAGTTCTTC.

The chain has TRBV29-1 and TRBJ2-1, with 15 positions matching TRBD2. CDR1 and CDR2 (germline): SQVTM, ANQGSEA. The CDR3 consists of 15 residues. V shed 7 bases, J shed 0 bases, and the junction held 1 base outside the gene matches. The CDR3 spells CSGTSGRVSYNEQFF. In nucleotides, the CDR3 is TGCAGCGGGACTAGCGGGAGGGTCTCCTACAATGAGCAGTTCTTC.

The chain combines TRBV5-4 with TRBJ2-3; D is unresolved. Between the trimmed V and J ends, which lost 1 base and 0 bases, there was a span of 9 bases. The CDR3 is 15 amino acids. Looked up from germline, CDR1 is SGHNT and CDR2 is YYREEE (reference sequence). CDR3 coding DNA: TGTGCCAGCAGCTTGTCTTGGCGGAGCACAGATACGCAGTATTTT. Amino acids: CASSLSWRSTDTQYF.

The chain combines TRBV7-9 with TRBJ2-7; D gene ambiguous. V dropped 4 bases and J dropped 4 bases, with 5 bases sitting between them. Germline CDR1 SEHNR, CDR2 FQNEAQ (reference sequence). The CDR3 runs to 11 residues. CDR3 in amino acids: CASSWRYEQYF. CDR3 sequence (DNA): TGTGCCAGCAGCTGGAGATACGAGCAGTACTTC.

The chain has TRBV5-1 and TRBJ2-5, with a weak D call TRBD1 (6 bases). The CDR3 covers 14 residues. Trimming left V 2 bases short and J 0 bases short, with 8 bases between. CDR1 and CDR2 from the germline V gene are SGHRS and YFSETQ. The DNA for the CDR3 is TGCGCCAGCAGCTTAGGACAGAACCAAGAGACCCAGTACTTC. The encoded protein is CASSLGQNQETQYF.

The rearrangement uses TRBV5-4 and TRBJ1-2; 7 bases align to TRBD1. After removal of 4 bases from V and 10 bases from J, the junction contained 10 bases not matched to a gene. Per the germline V gene, CDR1 is SGHNT and CDR2 is YYREEE (reference sequence). This CDR3 is built from 13 residues. This chain's CDR3 is CASSTPRDRSYTF. The CDR3 DNA is TGTGCCAGCAGCACCCCCCGGGACAGATCCTACACCTTC.